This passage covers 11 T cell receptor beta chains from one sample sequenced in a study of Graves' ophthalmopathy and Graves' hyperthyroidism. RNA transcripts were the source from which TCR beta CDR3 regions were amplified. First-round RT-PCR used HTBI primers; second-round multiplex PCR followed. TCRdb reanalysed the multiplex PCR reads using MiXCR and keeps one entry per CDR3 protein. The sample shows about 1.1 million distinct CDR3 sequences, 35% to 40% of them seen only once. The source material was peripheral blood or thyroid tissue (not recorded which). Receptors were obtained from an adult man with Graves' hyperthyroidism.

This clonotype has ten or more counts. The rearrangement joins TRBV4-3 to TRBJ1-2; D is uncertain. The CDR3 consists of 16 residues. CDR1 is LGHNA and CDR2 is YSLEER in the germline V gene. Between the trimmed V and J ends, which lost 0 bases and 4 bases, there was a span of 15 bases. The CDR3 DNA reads TGCGCCAGCAGCCAAGATGCGGTCCCGCTCCCCTATGGCTACACCTTC. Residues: CASSQDAVPLPYGYTF.

The CDR3 loop reads CASRRTQETQYF. In DNA, the CDR3 is TGCGCCAGCAGACGGACTCAAGAGACCCAGTACTTC. The chain has TRBV10-2 and TRBJ2-5; weak D call: TRBD2 (5 bases). V dropped 6 bases and J dropped 2 bases, with 7 bases sitting between them. The CDR3 has 12 residues. Germline V gene lookup returns CDR1 WSHSY and CDR2 SAAADI.

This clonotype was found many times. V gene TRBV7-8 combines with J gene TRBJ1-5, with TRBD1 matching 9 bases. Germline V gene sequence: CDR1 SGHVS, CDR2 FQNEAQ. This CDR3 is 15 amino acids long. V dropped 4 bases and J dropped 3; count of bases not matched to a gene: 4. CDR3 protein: CASSSGQGINQPQHF. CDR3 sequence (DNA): TGTGCCAGCAGCTCAGGACAGGGGATCAATCAGCCCCAGCATTTT.

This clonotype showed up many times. The CDR3 region is CASSRRLGRLARGETQYF. CDR3 coding DNA: TGTGCCAGCAGCCGACGCCTCGGGCGACTAGCCCGCGGGGAGACCCAGTACTTC. The V call is TRBV11-2, the J call TRBJ2-5, with 7 bases matching TRBD2. The CDR3 has 18 residues. Germline V gene sequence: CDR1 SGHAT, CDR2 FQNNGV. V dropped 5 bases and J dropped 5; count of bases not matched to a gene: 20.

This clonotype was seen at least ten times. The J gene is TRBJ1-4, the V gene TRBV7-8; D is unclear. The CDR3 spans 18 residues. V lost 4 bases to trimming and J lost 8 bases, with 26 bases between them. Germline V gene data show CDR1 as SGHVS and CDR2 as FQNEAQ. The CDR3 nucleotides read TGTGCCAGCAGCTCCCAGGCCGTTATGGCCGGTTTGATCGAAAAACTGTTTTTT. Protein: CASSSQAVMAGLIEKLFF.

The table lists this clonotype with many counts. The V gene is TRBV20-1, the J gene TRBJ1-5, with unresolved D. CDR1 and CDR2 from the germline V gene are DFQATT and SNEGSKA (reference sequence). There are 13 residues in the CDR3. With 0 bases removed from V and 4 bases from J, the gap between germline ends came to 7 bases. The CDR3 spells CSARDGRNQPQHF. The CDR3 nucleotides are TGCAGTGCTAGAGACGGCAGAAATCAGCCCCAGCATTTT.

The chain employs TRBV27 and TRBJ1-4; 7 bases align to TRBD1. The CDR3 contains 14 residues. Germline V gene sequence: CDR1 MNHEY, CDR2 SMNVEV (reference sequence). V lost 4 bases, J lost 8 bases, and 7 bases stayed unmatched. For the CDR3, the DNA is TGTGCCAGCAGTTCTGAGCGAGGGGGCGAAAAACTGTTTTTT. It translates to CASSSERGGEKLFF.

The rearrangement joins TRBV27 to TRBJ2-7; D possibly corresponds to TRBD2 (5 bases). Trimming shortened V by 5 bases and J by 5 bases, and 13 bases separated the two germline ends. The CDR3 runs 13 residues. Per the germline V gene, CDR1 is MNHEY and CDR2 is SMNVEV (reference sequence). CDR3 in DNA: TGTGCCAGCAGTAACCAGGCGGGTAACGAGCAGTACTTC. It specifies CASSNQAGNEQYF.

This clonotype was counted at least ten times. This chain's CDR3 is CASSSRVANTGELFF. Here the CDR3 DNA reads TGTGCCAGCAGCTCCCGGGTCGCGAACACCGGGGAGCTGTTTTTT. V usage is TRBV7-6 and J usage is TRBJ2-2; D uncertain. Trimming pared 4 bases from V and 0 bases from J, leaving 9 bases between. CDR1 is SGHVS, CDR2 FNYEAQ, per germline. The CDR3 runs to 15 residues.

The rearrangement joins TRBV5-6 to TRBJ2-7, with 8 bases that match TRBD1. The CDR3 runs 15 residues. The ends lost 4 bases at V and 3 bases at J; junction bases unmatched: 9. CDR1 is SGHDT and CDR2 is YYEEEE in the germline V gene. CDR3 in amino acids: CASSRLPGQDYEQYF. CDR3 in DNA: TGTGCCAGCAGCCGTCTACCGGGACAGGACTACGAGCAGTACTTC.

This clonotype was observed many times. The CDR3 sequence: CASSIVREETQYF. The CDR3 DNA sequence: TGTGCCAGTAGTATTGTCCGGGAAGAGACCCAGTACTTC. The chain carries TRBV19 and TRBJ2-5; D is uncertain. The CDR3 covers 13 residues. From germline, CDR1 is LNHDA and CDR2 SQIVND (reference sequence). V shed 3 bases and J shed 3 bases, with 8 bases lying between them.